This T cell receptor (beta chain) was obtained from a study of T-cell memory formation after mild COVID-19. Study-wide context: Largely donor-specific TCR clusters were found. Study-wide findings and caveats: CD4/CD8 balance characterized clones contracting day 15 to 85, and CD4+ skew characterized later expanders. The appearance of some responding clones in pre-infection memory suggested that cross-reactive memory joined.

Germline CDR1 is DFQATT and CDR2 is SNEGSKA (reference sequence). V was shortened by 1 base and J by 3 bases, with 12 bases between the two germline ends. The CDR3 extends over 14 amino acids. TCRdb re-derived calls from the 5' RACE reads in MiXCR, one entry per CDR3 protein. Of 350,000 or so distinct CDR3 sequences listed, 10% to 15% are singletons. Ten or more counts support this clonotype. Its target is not known. The receptor comes from a man younger than 30 who had mild COVID-19 (a few samples of this study predate the infection). Cell type and time point are not known. The sample comprised PBMCs or a T cell subset sorted from them (not recorded which). The V call is TRBV20-1, the J call TRBJ1-2; the D is unclear. As DNA, the CDR3 is TGCAGTGCTAGAGCCGGGTTTAGTCACTATGGCTACACCTTC. This encodes CSARAGFSHYGYTF.